The following is a T cell receptor (beta chain) sequence with its context. This sample was included in a study of T cells after yellow fever vaccination. TCRdb reanalysed the 5' RACE reads using MiXCR and keeps one entry per CDR3 protein. The sample comprises hundreds of thousands of distinct CDR3 sequences, roughly 21% of which are singletons, and roughly an eighth rests with the top ten. V lost 5 bases and J lost 1, with 14 bases in between. CDR1 MDHEN and CDR2 SYDVKM come from the germline V gene. The CDR3 sequence is 15 residues long. This sequence was found in a man under 40 who received the YFV17D yellow fever vaccine. The sample was PBMCs, taken 15 days after the yellow fever booster vaccination. This rearrangement joins TRBV28 to TRBJ1-1; D gene uncertain. The CDR3 loop is CASSLTPGWNTEAFF. CDR3 in DNA: TGTGCCAGCAGTCTCACTCCGGGCTGGAACACTGAAGCTTTCTTT.